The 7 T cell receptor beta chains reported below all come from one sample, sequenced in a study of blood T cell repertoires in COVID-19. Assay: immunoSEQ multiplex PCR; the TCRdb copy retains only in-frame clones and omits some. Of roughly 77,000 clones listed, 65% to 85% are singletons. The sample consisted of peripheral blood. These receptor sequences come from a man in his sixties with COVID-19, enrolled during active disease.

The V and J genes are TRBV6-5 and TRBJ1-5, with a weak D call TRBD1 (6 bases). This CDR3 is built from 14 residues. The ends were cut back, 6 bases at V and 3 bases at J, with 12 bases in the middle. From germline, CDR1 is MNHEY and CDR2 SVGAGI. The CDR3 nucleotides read TGTGCCAGCAGCCCCCGGGACAACAATCAGCCCCAGCATTTT. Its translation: CASSPRDNNQPQHF.

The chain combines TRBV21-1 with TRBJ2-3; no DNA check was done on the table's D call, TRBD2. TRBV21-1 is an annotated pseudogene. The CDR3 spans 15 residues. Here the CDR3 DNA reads TGTGCCAGCAGACAAAGTGGCGGGATCAAGGGTACGCAGTATTTT. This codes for CASRQSGGIKGTQYF.

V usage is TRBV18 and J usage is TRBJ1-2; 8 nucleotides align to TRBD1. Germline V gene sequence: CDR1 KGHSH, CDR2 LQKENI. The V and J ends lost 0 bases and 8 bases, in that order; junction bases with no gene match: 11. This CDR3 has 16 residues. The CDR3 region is CASSPPSDRAAKGYTF. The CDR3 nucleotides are TGTGCCAGCTCACCACCTTCGGACAGGGCCGCCAAGGGCTACACCTTC.

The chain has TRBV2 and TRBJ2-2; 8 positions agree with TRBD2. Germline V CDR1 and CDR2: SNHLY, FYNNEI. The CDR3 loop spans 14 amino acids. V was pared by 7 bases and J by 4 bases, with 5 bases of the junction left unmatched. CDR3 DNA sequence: TGTGCCAGCACCTCCCTAGCGGGCACCGGGGAGCTGTTTTTT. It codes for CASTSLAGTGELFF.

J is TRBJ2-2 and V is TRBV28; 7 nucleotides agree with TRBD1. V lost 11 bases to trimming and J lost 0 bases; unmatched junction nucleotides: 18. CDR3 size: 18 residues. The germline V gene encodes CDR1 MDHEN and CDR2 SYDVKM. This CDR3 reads CARTQSRDRAPNTGELFF. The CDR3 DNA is TGTGCCCGAACCCAAAGCCGCGACAGGGCTCCGAACACCGGGGAGCTGTTTTTT. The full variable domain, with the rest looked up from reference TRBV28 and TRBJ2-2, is DVKVTQSSRYLVKRTGEKVFLECVQDMDHENMFWYRQDPGLGLRLIYFSYDVKMKEKGDIPEGYSVSREKKERFSLILESASTNQTSMYLCARTQSRDRAPNTGELFFGEGSRLTVL.

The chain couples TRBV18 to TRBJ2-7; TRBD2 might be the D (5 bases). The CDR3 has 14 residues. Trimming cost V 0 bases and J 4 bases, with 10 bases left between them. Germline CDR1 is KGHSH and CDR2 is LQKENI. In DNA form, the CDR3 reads TGTGCCAGCTCACCACCCAGGACTTCGTACGAGCAGTACTTC. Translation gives CASSPPRTSYEQYF.

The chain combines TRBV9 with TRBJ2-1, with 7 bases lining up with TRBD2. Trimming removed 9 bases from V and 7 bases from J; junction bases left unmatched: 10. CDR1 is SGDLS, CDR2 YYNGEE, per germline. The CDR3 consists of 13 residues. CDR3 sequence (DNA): TGTGCCATCAATGGGAGGGTTCTTAATGAGCAGTTCTTC. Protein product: CAINGRVLNEQFF.